This TCR beta chain is drawn from a study of T cell repertoires in cytomegalovirus infection. Study context: From public TCR beta signatures came an indication of both CMV infection and matching HLA type. Points from the study as a whole: HLA-C-restricted CMV clonotypes gave the most frequent clonotype in two of eight donors. Adding up the frequency of public TCR beta families identified people who carried CMV plus the relevant HLA.

Germline CDR1 reads MNHEY; CDR2 reads SMNVEV (reference sequence). CDR3 length equals 13 residues. J gave up 5 bases and V 8 bases, and 5 bases lay outside the gene matches. MiXCR was run by TCRdb on the reads, yielding one entry per CDR3 protein. The profile shows approximately 400,000 distinct CDR3 sequences, roughly 30% of them singletons. This clonotype has more than one count but fewer than ten. Its antigen is currently unknown. Source material: PBMCs. This chain uses TRBV27 with TRBJ1-1; the match to TRBD1 covers 10 bases. This receptor was taken from a human donor in good health (CMV status not recorded). Some clones in this sample may be carry-over from other donors' samples. This CDR3 is CASRDRGKTEAFF. CDR3 sequence (DNA): TGTGCCAGCCGGGACAGGGGAAAGACTGAAGCTTTCTTT.